The 24 T cell receptor beta chains presented below share a single source sample, sequenced in a study of PD-1 blockade in classical Hodgkin lymphoma (dated by TCRdb to 2020 to 2022). The time point label of this sample denotes: cycle 4 day 1 (C4D1), after less than 7 weeks of nivolumab. Relapse after autologous stem cell transplantation had occurred in all trial patients, and cohorts A, B and C were distinguished by prior brentuximab vedotin exposure. Libraries were constructed by the immunoSEQ multiplex PCR assay. What TCRdb holds here is the immuneACCESS table cut down to in-frame rearrangements. Part of the clones is not present; checked against another copy, under half of the missing clones reflect an unresolved V gene, and the others are unexplained. This sample comprises about 21,000 clones, about 85% of them detected only once. The ten most abundant clones make up roughly 15% of the sample.

The material was peripheral blood mononuclear cells (PBMCs), obtained before the fourth cycle of nivolumab. The origin of the receptors is a human donor with classical Hodgkin lymphoma.

The table lists this clone with a count of one. This sequence joins TRBV5-1 and TRBJ1-1; 7 positions agree with TRBD1. Looked up from germline, CDR1 is SGHRS and CDR2 is YFSETQ. This CDR3 spans 13 amino acids. The ends lost 5 bases at V and 3 bases at J; junction bases unmatched: 4. The CDR3 spells CASRTGLDTEAFF. CDR3 in DNA: TGCGCCAGCAGGACAGGGCTAGACACTGAAGCTTTCTTT.

This chain uses TRBV18 with TRBJ1-1; no definite D call. This CDR3 has 14 residues. Germline-derived CDR1 and CDR2 are KGHSH and LQKENI. Trimming left V 0 bases short and J 5 bases short, with 10 bases between. The CDR3 protein is CASSPPDWGTEAFF. Written as DNA, the CDR3 is TGTGCCAGCTCACCACCGGATTGGGGAACTGAAGCTTTCTTT.

A single count supports this clone. The chain recombines TRBV5-6 with TRBJ2-2; TRBD1 agrees at 8 bases. V shed 4 bases and J 6 bases; nucleotides not matched to a gene: 17. The germline gives CDR1 SGHDT, CDR2 YYEEEE. This CDR3 spans 18 amino acids. The CDR3 loop reads CASSRGQGGRSRAGELFF. Here the CDR3 DNA reads TGTGCCAGCAGCCGAGGACAGGGTGGGAGAAGCAGAGCCGGGGAGCTGTTTTTT.

The chain recombines TRBV30 with TRBJ1-5, with unresolved D. Trimming cost V 0 bases and J 0 bases, with 3 bases left between them. CDR3 length: 13 residues. In germline, CDR1 is GTSNPN, CDR2 SVGIG (reference sequence). CDR3 sequence reads: CAWSVHSNQPQHF. The CDR3, as DNA: TGTGCCTGGAGTGTACATAGCAATCAGCCCCAGCATTTT.

The chain couples TRBV4-3 to TRBJ2-1; 8 bases map to TRBD1. There are 14 residues in the CDR3. Germline CDR1 reads LGHNA; CDR2 reads YSLEER. After removal of 3 bases from V and 9 bases from J, the junction contained 7 bases not matched to a gene. The CDR3 sequence is CASSHIPGGFEQFF. CDR3 coding DNA: TGCGCCAGCAGCCATATTCCAGGGGGCTTTGAGCAGTTCTTC.

The chain has TRBV18 and TRBJ2-5; D is perhaps TRBD2 (6 bases). Trimming took 6 bases from V and 5 from J, leaving 19 bases between them. The CDR3 runs 15 residues. CDR1 and CDR2 (germline): KGHSH, LQKENI. The chain's CDR3 is CASSRGGPAGETQYF. The CDR3, as DNA: TGTGCCAGCTCCCGAGGAGGGCCGGCAGGGGAGACCCAGTACTTC.

The rearrangement links TRBV7-6 to TRBJ2-5; TRBD2 is a possible D gene (5 bases). V dropped 4 bases and J dropped 7 bases, with 13 bases sitting between them. Germline V lookup: CDR1 SGHVS, CDR2 FNYEAQ. CDR3 length: 13 residues. In DNA, the CDR3 is TGTGCCAGCAGCTCGGCTAGCATAGGGACCCAGTACTTC. Amino acid sequence: CASSSASIGTQYF. The full variable domain, its missing parts supplied by reference TRBV7-6 and TRBJ2-5, is GAGVSQSPRYKVTKRGQDVALRCDPISGHVSLYWYRQALGQGPEFLTYFNYEAQQDKSGLPNDRFSAERPEGSISTLTIQRTEQRDSAMYRCASSSASIGTQYFGPGTRLLVL.

The chain uses TRBV27 and TRBJ1-1, with D possibly matching TRBD1 (5 bases). The CDR3 has 11 residues. Germline V gene data show CDR1 as MNHEY and CDR2 as SMNVEV (reference sequence). Trimming pared 6 bases from V and 11 bases from J, leaving 13 bases between. The CDR3 bases are TGTGCCAGCAGCCCCGGAGGGGAGGCTTTCTTT. Encoded protein: CASSPGGEAFF.

The chain has TRBV10-3 and TRBJ2-7; the match to TRBD2 covers 7 bases. Germline CDR1 ENHRY, CDR2 SYGVKD. The CDR3 runs 17 residues. V trimming: 0 bases; J trimming: 4 bases; junction bases outside the gene matches: 12. The CDR3 is CAISESKVGLGLYEQYF. For the CDR3, the DNA is TGTGCCATCAGTGAGTCGAAAGTCGGACTAGGCCTATACGAGCAGTACTTC.

The rearrangement uses TRBV9 and TRBJ1-1; 9 positions agree with TRBD1. V shed 0 bases, J shed 0 bases, and the junction held 9 bases outside the gene matches. Germline V gene sequence: CDR1 SGDLS, CDR2 YYNGEE. The CDR3 totals 18 residues. DNA of the CDR3: TGTGCCAGCAGCGTAGTGGACAGGGGCCGTGGGATGAACACTGAAGCTTTCTTT. It yields the protein CASSVVDRGRGMNTEAFF.

The gene calls are TRBV13 and TRBJ2-1; no clear D. V shed 0 bases and J shed 5 bases, with 11 bases lying between them. From germline, CDR1 is PRHDT and CDR2 FYEKMQ (reference sequence). This CDR3 has 15 amino acids. CDR3 nucleotides: TGTGCCAGCAGCTTAGGGGCTACCGGTGACAATGAGCAGTTCTTC. Translated, it gives CASSLGATGDNEQFF.

V is TRBV4-3 and J is TRBJ1-4; TRBD1 is a possible D gene (5 bases). V lost 4 bases and J lost 7, with 13 bases in between. CDR3 length: 14 amino acids. Germline V gene data show CDR1 as LGHNA and CDR2 as YSLEER. CDR3 in DNA: TGCGCCAGCAGCCCCGAGAGGGGCAGTGAAAAACTGTTTTTT. Its protein is CASSPERGSEKLFF.

This rearrangement joins TRBV27 to TRBJ1-4; the D gene is possibly TRBD1 (5 bases). The ends were cut back, 6 bases at V and 7 bases at J, with 12 bases in the middle. The germline gives CDR1 MNHEY, CDR2 SMNVEV (reference sequence). The CDR3 totals 13 residues. CDR3 DNA sequence: TGTGCCAGCAGGGCCGGGACGGTTGAAAAACTGTTTTTT. Encoded protein: CASRAGTVEKLFF.

V and J are TRBV6-1 and TRBJ2-3; 9 bases are a match to TRBD1. Germline V gives CDR1 MNHNS, CDR2 SASEGT. This CDR3 contains 14 residues. Trimming at V came to 5 bases and at J to 2 bases, leaving 2 bases not matched to a gene. CDR3 sequence reads: CASSRDRATDTQYF. For the CDR3, the DNA is TGTGCCAGCAGTAGGGACAGGGCCACAGATACGCAGTATTTT.

The chain links TRBV15 to TRBJ2-7; D not resolved. Germline V gene sequence: CDR1 LNHNV, CDR2 YYDKDF (reference sequence). CDR3 length: 12 residues. Trimming left V 3 bases short and J 6 bases short, with 9 bases between. The CDR3 is CATSSVNSEQYF. The DNA for the CDR3 is TGTGCCACCAGCAGCGTGAACTCCGAGCAGTACTTC. The full variable domain, in which reference TRBV15 and TRBJ2-7 provide the parts outside the CDR3, is DAMVIQNPRYQVTQFGKPVTLSCSQTLNHNVMYWYQQKSSQAPKLLFHYYDKDFNNEADTPDNFQSRRPNTSFCFLDIRSPGLGDTAMYLCATSSVNSEQYFGPGTRLTVT.

The chain has TRBV6-1 and TRBJ2-2; no definite D call. The CDR3 has 13 amino acids. Germline V lookup: CDR1 MNHNS, CDR2 SASEGT. Trimming removed 2 bases from V and 4 bases from J, with 5 bases in between. CDR3 DNA: TGTGCCAGCAGTGAACAGGTCACCGGGGAGCTGTTTTTT. It translates to CASSEQVTGELFF.

This rearrangement joins TRBV19 to TRBJ1-1; D is ambiguous. This CDR3 has 14 residues. Trimming removed 6 bases at V and 7 bases at J, with 18 bases between. CDR1 and CDR2 from the germline V gene are LNHDA and SQIVND (reference sequence). The CDR3 DNA reads as TGTGCCAGTAGACCCAGCGTGTTGGAATATGAAGCTTTCTTT. As protein: CASRPSVLEYEAFF.

The rearrangement uses TRBV14 and TRBJ2-5, with 7 positions matching TRBD1. Per germline, CDR1 SGHDN and CDR2 FVKESK. The CDR3 loop spans 14 amino acids. The junction had 3 bases not matched to a gene; V was cut back by 0 bases and J by 5 bases. In DNA form, the CDR3 reads TGTGCCAGCAGCCAAGATTTACAGGGGGAGACCCAGTACTTC. Translation gives CASSQDLQGETQYF.

The chain is built from TRBV4-3 and TRBJ2-2; tentatively, D is TRBD1 (5 bases). Trimming removed 1 base at V and 10 bases at J, with 19 bases between. Germline CDR1 and CDR2: LGHNA and YSLEER. The CDR3 loop spans 16 amino acids. CDR3 protein: CASSQGRQSGVEELFF. CDR3 nucleotide sequence: TGCGCCAGCAGCCAAGGAAGACAGAGTGGGGTTGAGGAGCTGTTTTTT.

The chain carries TRBV5-4 and TRBJ1-1; 8 nucleotides align to TRBD1. The germline CDR1 and CDR2 sequences are SGHNT and YYREEE (reference sequence). The CDR3 consists of 14 residues. The V gene end was trimmed by 4 bases and the J gene end by 5 bases; junction bases not matched to a gene: 7. Here the CDR3 DNA reads TGTGCCAGCAGCCGAGACAGGGGATATACTGAAGCTTTCTTT. Amino acids: CASSRDRGYTEAFF.

The V and J genes are TRBV6-6 and TRBJ1-1, with TRBD1 identical over 7 bases. With 4 bases clipped from V and 9 bases from J, the junction kept 8 bases outside the gene matches. CDR1 and CDR2 (germline): MNHNY, SVGAGI (reference sequence). The CDR3 is 13 amino acids. Here the CDR3 DNA reads TGTGCCAGCAGTTGGGAGACAGGGCGTAAAGCTTTCTTT. This encodes CASSWETGRKAFF.

The J gene is TRBJ2-3, the V gene TRBV11-3, with 8 nucleotides matching TRBD1. The CDR3 runs 15 residues. CDR1 and CDR2 (germline): SGHNT, YENEEA. V was pared by 5 bases and J by 2 bases, with 6 bases of the junction left unmatched. CDR3 in amino acids: CASSTTGAYTDTQYF. In DNA form, the CDR3 reads TGTGCCAGCAGCACGACAGGGGCTTACACAGATACGCAGTATTTT.

V and J are TRBV27 and TRBJ1-1; 12 bases line up with TRBD1. This CDR3 is built from 15 residues. Losses at the gene ends were 2 bases for V and 11 bases for J; bases not matched to a gene: 9. CDR1 and CDR2 (germline): MNHEY, SMNVEV (reference sequence). CDR3 protein: CASSLAGQGARRAFF. CDR3 DNA sequence: TGTGCCAGCAGTTTAGCGGGACAGGGGGCTCGGAGGGCTTTCTTT.

This sequence joins TRBV18 and TRBJ1-1, with D possibly matching TRBD1 (6 bases). There are 14 residues in the CDR3. Germline assignment: CDR1 KGHSH and CDR2 LQKENI. The V and J ends lost 5 bases and 6 bases respectively, with 16 bases between them. CDR3 amino acids: CASSSWGQGAEAFF. The DNA for the CDR3 is TGTGCCAGCTCAAGTTGGGGGCAGGGAGCTGAAGCTTTCTTT.